This T cell receptor (beta chain) was sequenced for a study of CD8 T cells in ankylosing spondylitis. It was by quantitative 5'-RACE with molecular barcodes that TCR beta libraries were made. TCRdb independently ran MiXCR on the 5' RACE reads; one entry per CDR3 protein. The sample gives about 140,000 distinct CDR3 sequences, 7% to 10% of which show up once; approximately 7% is in the top ten. Findings and limits, study-wide: In reactive arthritis synovial fluid and blood, some motif variants had been reported before.

This CDR3 comprises 13 residues. Germline values: CDR1 DFQATT, CDR2 SNEGSKA (reference sequence). Trimming shortened V by 7 bases and J by 1 base, and 12 bases separated the two germline ends. The sample holds many counts of this clonotype. Its antigen is still unknown. V gene TRBV20-1 combines with J gene TRBJ2-3; D remains ambiguous. The sample was synovial fluid, either unsorted or a sorted T cell fraction (not recorded which). This TCR was sampled from a male donor with ankylosing spondylitis. This CDR3 is CSVPPAGTDTQYF. The CDR3 region has the DNA TGCAGTGTTCCCCCCGCCGGCACAGATACGCAGTATTTT.